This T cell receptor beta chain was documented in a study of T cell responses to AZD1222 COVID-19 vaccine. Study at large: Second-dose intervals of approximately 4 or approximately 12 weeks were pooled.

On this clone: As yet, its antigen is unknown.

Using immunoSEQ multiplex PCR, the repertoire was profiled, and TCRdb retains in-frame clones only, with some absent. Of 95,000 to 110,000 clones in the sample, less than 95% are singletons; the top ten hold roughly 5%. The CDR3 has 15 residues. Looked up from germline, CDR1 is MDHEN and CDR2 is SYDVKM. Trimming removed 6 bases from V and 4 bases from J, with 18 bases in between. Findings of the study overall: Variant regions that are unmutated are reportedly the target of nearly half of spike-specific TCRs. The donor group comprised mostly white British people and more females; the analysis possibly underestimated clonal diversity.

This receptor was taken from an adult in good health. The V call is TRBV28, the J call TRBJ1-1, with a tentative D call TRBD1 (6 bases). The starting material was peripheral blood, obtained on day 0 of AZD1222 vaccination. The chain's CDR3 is CASRLGGAQSTEAFF. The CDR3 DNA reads TGTGCCAGCAGGTTGGGGGGGGCGCAGAGCACTGAAGCTTTCTTT.